Given below is one T cell receptor (beta chain) in context. This entry comes from a study of blood T cell repertoires in COVID-19. Overall study: COVID-19 samples from acute and convalescent phases originated in the United States, Italy and Spain. In each case, the material was cDNA or gDNA derived from T cells, B-cell-depleted T cells, or PBMCs.

In the original workflow: Amplification from reference gene primers served as the basis for estimated nucleated cell counts. The assay was immunoSEQ multiplex PCR, and TCRdb's table has in-frame clones only and misses some. V, J and clone size are those of that table, while D and trimming were read from the DNA. This table holds 100,000 to 120,000 clones, approximately 83% found once. This TCR was sampled from a man in his fifties or sixties with acute or convalescent COVID-19. The sequenced material came from peripheral blood.

The CDR3 spells CASSPGQGRGNTEAFF. The CDR3 coding sequence is TGTGCCAGCAGTCCGGGACAGGGGAGGGGGAACACTGAAGCTTTCTTT. The chain is built from TRBV25-1 and TRBJ1-1; 10 bases are a match to TRBD1. V was pared by 5 bases and J by 1 base, with 7 bases of the junction left unmatched. The germline V gene has CDR1 MGHDK and CDR2 SYGVNS. The CDR3 is made up of 16 amino acids. Variable domain in full (rest from reference TRBV25-1 and TRBJ1-1): EADIYQTPRYLVIGTGKKITLECSQTMGHDKMYWYQQDPGMELHLIHYSYGVNSTEKGDLSSESTVSRIRTEHFPLTLESARPSHTSQYLCASSPGQGRGNTEAFFGQGTRLTVV.